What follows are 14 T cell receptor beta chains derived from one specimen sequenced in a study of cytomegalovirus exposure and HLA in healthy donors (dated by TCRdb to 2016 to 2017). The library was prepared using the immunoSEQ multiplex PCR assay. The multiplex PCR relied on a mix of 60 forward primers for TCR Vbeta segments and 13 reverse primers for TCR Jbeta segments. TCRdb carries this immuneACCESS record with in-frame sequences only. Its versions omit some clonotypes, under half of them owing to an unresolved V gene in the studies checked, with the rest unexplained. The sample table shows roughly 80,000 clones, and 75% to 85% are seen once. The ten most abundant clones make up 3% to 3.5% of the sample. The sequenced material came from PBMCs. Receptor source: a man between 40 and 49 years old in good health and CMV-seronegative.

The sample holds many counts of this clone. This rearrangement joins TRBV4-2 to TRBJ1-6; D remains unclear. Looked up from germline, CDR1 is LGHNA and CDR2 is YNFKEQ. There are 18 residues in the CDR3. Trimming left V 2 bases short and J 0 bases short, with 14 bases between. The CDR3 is CASSQQSAVSSYNSPLHF. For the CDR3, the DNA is TGTGCCAGCAGCCAACAATCCGCTGTGAGCTCCTATAATTCACCCCTCCACTTT.

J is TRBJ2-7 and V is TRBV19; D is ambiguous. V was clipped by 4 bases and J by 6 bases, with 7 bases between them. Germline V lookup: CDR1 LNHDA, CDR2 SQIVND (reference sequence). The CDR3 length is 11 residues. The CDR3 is CASSSVFEQYF. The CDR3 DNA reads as TGTGCCAGTAGTAGCGTCTTCGAGCAGTACTTC.

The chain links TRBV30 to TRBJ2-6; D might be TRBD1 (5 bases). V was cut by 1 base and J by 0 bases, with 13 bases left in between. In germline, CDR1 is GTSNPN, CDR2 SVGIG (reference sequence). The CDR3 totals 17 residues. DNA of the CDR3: TGTGCCTGGAGTGATGGACATCCATCCTCTGGGGCCAACGTCCTGACTTTC. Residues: CAWSDGHPSSGANVLTF.

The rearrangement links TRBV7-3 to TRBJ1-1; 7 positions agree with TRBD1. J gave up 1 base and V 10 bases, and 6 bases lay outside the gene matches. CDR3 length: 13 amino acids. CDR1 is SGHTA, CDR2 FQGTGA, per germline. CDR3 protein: CATATGPNTEAFF. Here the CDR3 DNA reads TGTGCCACCGCGACAGGGCCGAACACTGAAGCTTTCTTT.

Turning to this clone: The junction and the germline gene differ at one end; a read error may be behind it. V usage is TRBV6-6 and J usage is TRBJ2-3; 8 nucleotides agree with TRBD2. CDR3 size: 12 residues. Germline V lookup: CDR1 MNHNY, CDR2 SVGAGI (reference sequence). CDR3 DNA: TGTGCCTGCAGGCGGGGGGAAGATACGCAGTATTTT. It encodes CACRRGEDTQYF.

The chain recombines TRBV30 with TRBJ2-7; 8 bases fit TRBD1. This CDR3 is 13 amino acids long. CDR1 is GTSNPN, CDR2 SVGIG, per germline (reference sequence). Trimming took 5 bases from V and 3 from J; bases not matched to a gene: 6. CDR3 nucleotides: TGTGCCTGGTCAGACAGGGGCCACTACGAGCAGTACTTC. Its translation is CAWSDRGHYEQYF.

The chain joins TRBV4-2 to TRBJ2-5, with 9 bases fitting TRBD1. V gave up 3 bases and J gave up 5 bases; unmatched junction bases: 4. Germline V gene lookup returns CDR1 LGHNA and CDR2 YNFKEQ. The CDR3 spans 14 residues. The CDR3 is CASSHGQGSETQYF. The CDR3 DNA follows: TGTGCCAGCAGCCATGGACAGGGGAGCGAGACCCAGTACTTC.

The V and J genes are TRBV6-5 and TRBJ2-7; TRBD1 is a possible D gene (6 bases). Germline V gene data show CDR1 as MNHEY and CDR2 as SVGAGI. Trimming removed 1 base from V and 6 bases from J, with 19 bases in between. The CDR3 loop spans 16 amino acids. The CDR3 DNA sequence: TGTGCCAGCAGTTACTTAGGGCAGGGGCGGTCTCGCGAGCAGTACTTC. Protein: CASSYLGQGRSREQYF.

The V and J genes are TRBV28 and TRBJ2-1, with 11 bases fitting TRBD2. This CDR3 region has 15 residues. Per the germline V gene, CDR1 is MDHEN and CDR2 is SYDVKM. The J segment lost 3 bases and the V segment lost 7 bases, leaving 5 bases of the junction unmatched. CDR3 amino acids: CASTVAGGIYNEQFF. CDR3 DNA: TGTGCCAGCACTGTAGCGGGGGGGATCTACAATGAGCAGTTCTTC.

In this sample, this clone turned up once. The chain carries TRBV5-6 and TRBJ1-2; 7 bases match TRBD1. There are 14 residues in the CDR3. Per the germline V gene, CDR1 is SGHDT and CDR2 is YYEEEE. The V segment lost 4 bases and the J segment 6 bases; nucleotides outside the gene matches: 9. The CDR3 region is CASSLDRARHGYTF. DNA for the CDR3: TGTGCCAGCAGCCTTGACAGGGCCAGGCATGGCTACACCTTC.

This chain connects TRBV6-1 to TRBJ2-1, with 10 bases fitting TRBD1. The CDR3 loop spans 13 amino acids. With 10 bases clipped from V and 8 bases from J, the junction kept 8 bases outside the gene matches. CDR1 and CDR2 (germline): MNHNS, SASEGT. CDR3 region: CATDRGRADEQFF. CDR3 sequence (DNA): TGTGCCACCGACAGGGGGCGGGCCGATGAGCAGTTCTTC.

CDR3 DNA: TGTGCCAGCAGTTTTAGAGGACTAGGGCCCGGGGAGCTGTTTTTT. Translation: CASSFRGLGPGELFF. The chain couples TRBV28 to TRBJ2-2; TRBD2 agrees at 7 bases. J was trimmed by 6 bases and V by 3 bases; bases with no gene match: 7. Germline lookup yields CDR1 MDHEN and CDR2 SYDVKM. This CDR3 spans 15 amino acids.

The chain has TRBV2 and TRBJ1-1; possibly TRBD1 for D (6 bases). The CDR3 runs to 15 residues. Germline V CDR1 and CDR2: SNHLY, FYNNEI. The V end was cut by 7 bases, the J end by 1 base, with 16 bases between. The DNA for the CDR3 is TGTGCCAGCACTACCCAGGGGAGGGAGAACACTGAAGCTTTCTTT. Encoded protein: CASTTQGRENTEAFF.

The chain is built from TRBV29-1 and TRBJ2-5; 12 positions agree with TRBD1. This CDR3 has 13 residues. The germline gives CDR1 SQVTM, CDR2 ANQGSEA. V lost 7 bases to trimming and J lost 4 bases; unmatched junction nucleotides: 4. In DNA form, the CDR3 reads TGCAGCGCCGGGACAGGGGGCTTAGAGACCCAGTACTTC. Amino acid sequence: CSAGTGGLETQYF.